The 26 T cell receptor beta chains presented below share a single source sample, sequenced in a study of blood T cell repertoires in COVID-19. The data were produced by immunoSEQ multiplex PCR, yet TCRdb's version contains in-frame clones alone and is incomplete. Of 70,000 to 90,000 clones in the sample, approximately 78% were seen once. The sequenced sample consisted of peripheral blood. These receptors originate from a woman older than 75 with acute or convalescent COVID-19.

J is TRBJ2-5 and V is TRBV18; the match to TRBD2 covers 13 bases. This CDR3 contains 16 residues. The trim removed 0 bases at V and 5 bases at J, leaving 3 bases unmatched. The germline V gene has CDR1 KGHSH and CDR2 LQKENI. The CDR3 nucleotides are TGTGCCAGCTCACCACCGACTAGCGGGGGGAAGGAGACCCAGTACTTC. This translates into CASSPPTSGGKETQYF.

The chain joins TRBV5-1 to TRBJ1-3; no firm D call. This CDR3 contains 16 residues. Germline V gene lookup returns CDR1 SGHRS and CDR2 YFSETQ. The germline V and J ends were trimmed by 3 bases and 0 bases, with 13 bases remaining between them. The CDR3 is CASSSDTSSSGNTIYF. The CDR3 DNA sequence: TGCGCCAGCAGCTCAGACACGTCGAGCTCTGGAAACACCATATATTTT.

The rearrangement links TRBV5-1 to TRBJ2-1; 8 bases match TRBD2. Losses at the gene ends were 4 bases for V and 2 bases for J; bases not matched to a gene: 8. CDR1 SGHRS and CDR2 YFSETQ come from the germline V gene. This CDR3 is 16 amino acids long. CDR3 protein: CASSPKLAATYNEQFF. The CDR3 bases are TGCGCCAGCAGCCCAAAACTAGCGGCTACCTACAATGAGCAGTTCTTC.

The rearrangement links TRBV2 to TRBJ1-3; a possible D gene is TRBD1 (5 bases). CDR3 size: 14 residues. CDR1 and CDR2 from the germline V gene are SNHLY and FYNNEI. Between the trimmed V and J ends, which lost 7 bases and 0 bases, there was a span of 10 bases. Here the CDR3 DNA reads TGTGCCAGCACTACGACAGTCTCTGGAAACACCATATATTTT. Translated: CASTTTVSGNTIYF.

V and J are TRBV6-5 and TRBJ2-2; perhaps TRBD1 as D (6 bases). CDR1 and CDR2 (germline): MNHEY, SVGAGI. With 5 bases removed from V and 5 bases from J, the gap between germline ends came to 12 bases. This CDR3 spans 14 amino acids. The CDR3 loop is CASSSYRDTGELFF. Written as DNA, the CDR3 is TGTGCCAGCAGTAGTTACAGGGATACCGGGGAGCTGTTTTTT.

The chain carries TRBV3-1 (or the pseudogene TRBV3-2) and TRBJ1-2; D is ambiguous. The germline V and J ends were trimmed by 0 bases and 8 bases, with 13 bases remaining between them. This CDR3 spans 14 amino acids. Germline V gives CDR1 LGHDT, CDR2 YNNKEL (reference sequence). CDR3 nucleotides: TGTGCCAGCAGCCAAGACTTGGCAGGTTGGGGCTACACCTTC. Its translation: CASSQDLAGWGYTF.

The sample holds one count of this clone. The CDR3 region is CATHTPEAQHF. Written as DNA, the CDR3 is TGTGCCACCCATACCCCGGAGGCCCAGCATTTT. V usage is TRBV28 and J usage is TRBJ1-5, with D unclear. Germline CDR1 MDHEN, CDR2 SYDVKM. CDR3 length equals 11 residues. V shed 10 bases and J shed 11 bases, with 15 bases lying between them.

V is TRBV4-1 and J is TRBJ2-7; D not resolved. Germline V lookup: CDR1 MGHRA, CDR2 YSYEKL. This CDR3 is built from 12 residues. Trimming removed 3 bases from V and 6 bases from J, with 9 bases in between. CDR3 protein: CASSHPASEQYF. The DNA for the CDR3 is TGCGCCAGCAGCCACCCAGCTAGCGAGCAGTACTTC.

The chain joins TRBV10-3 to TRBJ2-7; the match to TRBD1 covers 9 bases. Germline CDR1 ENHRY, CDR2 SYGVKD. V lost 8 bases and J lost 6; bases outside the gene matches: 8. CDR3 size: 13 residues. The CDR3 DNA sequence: TGTGCCATCTGGGGACAGGGAAATAGCGAGCAGTACTTC. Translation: CAIWGQGNSEQYF.

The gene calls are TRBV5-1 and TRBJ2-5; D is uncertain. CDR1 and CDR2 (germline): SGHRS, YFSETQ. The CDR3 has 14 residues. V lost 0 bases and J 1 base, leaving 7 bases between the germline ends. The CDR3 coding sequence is TGCGCCAGCAGCTTGGTCCCGGGCCAAGAGACCCAGTACTTC. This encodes CASSLVPGQETQYF. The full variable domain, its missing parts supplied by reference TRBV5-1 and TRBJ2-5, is KAGVTQTPRYLIKTRGQQVTLSCSPISGHRSVSWYQQTPGQGLQFLFEYFSETQRNKGNFPGRFSGRQFSNSRSEMNVSTLELGDSALYLCASSLVPGQETQYFGPGTRLLVL.

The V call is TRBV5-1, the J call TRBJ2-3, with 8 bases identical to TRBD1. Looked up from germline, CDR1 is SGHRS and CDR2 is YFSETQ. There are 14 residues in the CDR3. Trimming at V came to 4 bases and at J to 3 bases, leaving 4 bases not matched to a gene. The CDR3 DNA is TGCGCCAGCAGCCCGGACAGGGCTACAGATACGCAGTATTTT. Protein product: CASSPDRATDTQYF.

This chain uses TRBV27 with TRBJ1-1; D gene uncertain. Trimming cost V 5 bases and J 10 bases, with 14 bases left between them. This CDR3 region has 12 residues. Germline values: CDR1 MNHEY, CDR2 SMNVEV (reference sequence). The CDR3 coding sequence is TGTGCCAGCAGTCGGGAGGTCGGTGTAGCTTTCTTT. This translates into CASSREVGVAFF.

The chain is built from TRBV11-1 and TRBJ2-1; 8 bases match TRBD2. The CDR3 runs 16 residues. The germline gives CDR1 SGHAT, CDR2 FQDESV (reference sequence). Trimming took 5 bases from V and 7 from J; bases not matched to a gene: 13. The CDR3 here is CASSLRGLGVFNEQFF. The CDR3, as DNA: TGTGCCAGCAGCCTCAGGGGACTAGGGGTTTTTAATGAGCAGTTCTTC.

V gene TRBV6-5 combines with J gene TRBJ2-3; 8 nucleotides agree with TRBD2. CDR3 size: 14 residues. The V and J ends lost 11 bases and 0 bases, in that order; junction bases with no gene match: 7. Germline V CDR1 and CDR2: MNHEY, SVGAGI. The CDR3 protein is CAGRTSSSTDTQYF. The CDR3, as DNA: TGTGCCGGCCGGACTAGCAGTAGCACAGATACGCAGTATTTT.

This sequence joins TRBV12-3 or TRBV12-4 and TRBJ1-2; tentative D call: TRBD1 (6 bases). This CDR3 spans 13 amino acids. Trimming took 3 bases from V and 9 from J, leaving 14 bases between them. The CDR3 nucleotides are TGTGCCAGCAGTTTTTCAGGGGAAGGGAGCTACACCTTC. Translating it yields CASSFSGEGSYTF.

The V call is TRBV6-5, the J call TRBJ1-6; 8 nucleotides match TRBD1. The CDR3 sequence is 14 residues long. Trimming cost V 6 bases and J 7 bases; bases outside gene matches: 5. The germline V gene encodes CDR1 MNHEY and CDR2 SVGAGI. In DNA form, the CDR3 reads TGTGCCAGCAGAGATACAGGGGGGAATTCACCCCTCCACTTT. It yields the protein CASRDTGGNSPLHF.

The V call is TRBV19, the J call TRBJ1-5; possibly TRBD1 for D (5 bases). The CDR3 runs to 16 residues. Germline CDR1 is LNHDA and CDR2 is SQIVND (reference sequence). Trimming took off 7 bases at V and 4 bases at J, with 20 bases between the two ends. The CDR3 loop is CASNPVGEGQNQPQHF. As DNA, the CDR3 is TGTGCCAGTAACCCAGTCGGGGAGGGGCAGAATCAGCCCCAGCATTTT.

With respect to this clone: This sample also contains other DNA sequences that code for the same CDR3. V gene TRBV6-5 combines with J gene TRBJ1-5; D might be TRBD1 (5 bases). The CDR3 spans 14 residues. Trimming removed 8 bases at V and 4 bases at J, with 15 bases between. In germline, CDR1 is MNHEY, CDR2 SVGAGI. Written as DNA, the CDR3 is TGTGCCAGCCGACCCCAGGGAATTAATCAGCCCCAGCATTTT. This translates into CASRPQGINQPQHF.

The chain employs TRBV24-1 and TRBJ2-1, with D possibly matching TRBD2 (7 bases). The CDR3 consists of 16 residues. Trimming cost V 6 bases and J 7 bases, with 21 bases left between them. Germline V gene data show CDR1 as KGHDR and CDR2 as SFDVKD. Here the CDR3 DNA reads TGTGCCACCAGTCAAAGGGGAGGGGGTTTTATGAATGAGCAGTTCTTC. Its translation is CATSQRGGGFMNEQFF.

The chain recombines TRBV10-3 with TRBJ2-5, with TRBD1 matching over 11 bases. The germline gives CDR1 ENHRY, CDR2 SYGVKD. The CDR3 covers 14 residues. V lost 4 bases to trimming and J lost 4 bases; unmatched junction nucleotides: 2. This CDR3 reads CAISVGTGGETQYF. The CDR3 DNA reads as TGTGCCATCAGTGTTGGGACAGGGGGAGAGACCCAGTACTTC.

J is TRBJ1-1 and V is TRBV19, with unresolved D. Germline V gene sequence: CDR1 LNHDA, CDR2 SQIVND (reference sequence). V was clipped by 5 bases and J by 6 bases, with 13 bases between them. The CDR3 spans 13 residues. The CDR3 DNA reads TGTGCCAGTAGTGCGGGGATGGCGCCTGAAGCTTTCTTT. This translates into CASSAGMAPEAFF.

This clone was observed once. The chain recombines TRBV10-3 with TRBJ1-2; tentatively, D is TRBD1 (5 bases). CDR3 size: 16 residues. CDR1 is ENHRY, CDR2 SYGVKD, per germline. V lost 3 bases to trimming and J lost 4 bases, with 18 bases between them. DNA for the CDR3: TGTGCCATCAGTGACCCCCTCGGGGGACGTACCTATGGCTACACCTTC. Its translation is CAISDPLGGRTYGYTF.

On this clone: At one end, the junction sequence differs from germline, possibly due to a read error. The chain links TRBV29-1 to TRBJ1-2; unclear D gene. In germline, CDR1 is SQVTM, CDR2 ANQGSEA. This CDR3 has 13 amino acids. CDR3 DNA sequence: TGCAGCTTTGAAGGGAGGGTTGGCTATGGCTACACCTTC. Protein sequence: CSFEGRVGYGYTF. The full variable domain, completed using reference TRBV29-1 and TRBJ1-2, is SAVISQKPSRDICQRGTSLTIQCQVDSQVTMMFWYRQQPGQSLTLIATANQGSEATYESGFVIDKFPISRPNLTFSTLTVSNMSPEDSSIYLCSFEGRVGYGYTFGSGTRLTVV.

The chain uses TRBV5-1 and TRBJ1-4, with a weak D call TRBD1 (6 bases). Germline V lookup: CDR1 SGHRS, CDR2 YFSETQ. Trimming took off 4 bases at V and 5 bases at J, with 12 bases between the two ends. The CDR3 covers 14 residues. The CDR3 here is CASSRQAENEKLFF. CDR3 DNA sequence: TGCGCCAGCAGCAGACAGGCCGAGAATGAAAAACTGTTTTTT.

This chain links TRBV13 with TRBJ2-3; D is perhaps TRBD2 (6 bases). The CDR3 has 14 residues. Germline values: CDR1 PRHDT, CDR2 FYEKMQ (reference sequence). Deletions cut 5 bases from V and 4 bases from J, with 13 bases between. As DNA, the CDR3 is TGTGCCAGCAGCCTTAGACTAGAAGCAGATACGCAGTATTTT. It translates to CASSLRLEADTQYF.

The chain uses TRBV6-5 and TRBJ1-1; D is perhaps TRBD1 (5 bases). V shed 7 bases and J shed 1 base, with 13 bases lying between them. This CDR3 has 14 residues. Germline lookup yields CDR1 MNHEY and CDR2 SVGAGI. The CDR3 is CASIGQGSNTEAFF. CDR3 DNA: TGTGCCAGCATCGGGCAGGGTTCGAACACTGAAGCTTTCTTT.